The 28 T cell receptor beta chains below come from one sample, sequenced in a study of blood T cell repertoires in COVID-19. The assay was immunoSEQ multiplex PCR, and TCRdb's table has in-frame clones only and misses some. The sample consists of fewer than 350,000 clones, 90% of them appearing once. Input material: peripheral blood. The receptor source for this set is a woman younger than 45 with COVID-19, enrolled during active disease.

V gene TRBV30 combines with J gene TRBJ1-6; D not certain. CDR3 length: 13 amino acids. Deletions cut 2 bases from V and 10 bases from J, with 12 bases between. Germline values: CDR1 GTSNPN, CDR2 SVGIG (reference sequence). The CDR3, as DNA: TGTGCCTGGAGTAGAGGAGTAGAATCACCCCTCCACTTT. Translating gives CAWSRGVESPLHF.

The genes are TRBV5-6 and TRBJ1-1; D gene uncertain. Germline V gives CDR1 SGHDT, CDR2 YYEEEE. Between the trimmed V and J ends, which lost 4 bases and 0 bases, there was a span of 7 bases. The length of the CDR3 is 13 residues. The CDR3 DNA follows: TGTGCCAGCAGCCAAGGAGTGAACACTGAAGCTTTCTTT. As protein: CASSQGVNTEAFF. The variable domain in full, with the rest retrieved from reference TRBV5-6 and TRBJ1-1, is DAGVTQSPTHLIKTRGQQVTLRCSPKSGHDTVSWYQQALGQGPQFIFQYYEEEERQRGNFPDRFSGHQFPNYSSELNVNALLLGDSALYLCASSQGVNTEAFFGQGTRLTVV.

V gene TRBV11-3 combines with J gene TRBJ1-1, with a possible D match to TRBD1 (5 bases). Trimming took off 5 bases at V and 1 base at J, with 11 bases between the two ends. The germline V gene has CDR1 SGHNT and CDR2 YENEEA. This CDR3 comprises 14 residues. CDR3 bases: TGTGCCAGCAGCCCCGGACAAACGAACACTGAAGCTTTCTTT. This sequence encodes CASSPGQTNTEAFF.

As concerns this clone: The same CDR3 can be traced to other DNA sequences in this sample. The gene calls are TRBV6-5 and TRBJ1-6; TRBD1 agrees at 7 bases. The CDR3 runs to 14 residues. Germline V gives CDR1 MNHEY, CDR2 SVGAGI. V trimming: 5 bases; J trimming: 7 bases; junction bases outside the gene matches: 5. As DNA, the CDR3 is TGTGCCAGCAGTCGACAGGGATACAATTCACCCCTCCACTTT. As protein: CASSRQGYNSPLHF.

The J gene is TRBJ2-1, the V gene TRBV10-3; TRBD2 aligns across 11 bases. The V and J ends lost 7 bases and 7 bases, in that order; junction bases with no gene match: 6. CDR3 length: 14 amino acids. Germline CDR1 and CDR2: ENHRY and SYGVKD. For the CDR3, the DNA is TGTGCCATCAATACTAGCGGGAGTCGTAATGAGCAGTTCTTC. Its protein product is CAINTSGSRNEQFF.

This chain links TRBV7-6 with TRBJ2-3, with TRBD1 identical over 11 bases. The V gene end was trimmed by 4 bases and the J gene end by 1 base; junction bases not matched to a gene: 19. The CDR3 is 21 amino acids. CDR1 is SGHVS and CDR2 is FNYEAQ in the germline V gene. CDR3 in DNA: TGTGCCAGCAGCTCATTTCCACTGCTTGGACAGGGGGCGCTGGGCACAGATACGCAGTATTTT. Translated, it gives CASSSFPLLGQGALGTDTQYF.

The rearrangement joins TRBV19 to TRBJ1-2; 7 bases fit TRBD1. The CDR3 totals 15 residues. The J segment lost 4 bases and the V segment lost 5 bases, leaving 10 bases of the junction unmatched. In germline, CDR1 is LNHDA, CDR2 SQIVND (reference sequence). The CDR3 nucleotides are TGTGCCAGTAGTCCCATGGGGACAGAAAGCTATGGCTACACCTTC. Protein: CASSPMGTESYGYTF.

The chain couples TRBV5-1 to TRBJ2-7; 9 positions match TRBD2. V shed 4 bases, J shed 2 bases, and the junction held 4 bases outside the gene matches. Germline V gives CDR1 SGHRS, CDR2 YFSETQ. The CDR3 extends over 14 amino acids. The CDR3 region is CASSPLAGTYEQYF. In DNA, the CDR3 is TGCGCCAGCAGCCCTCTAGCGGGAACCTACGAGCAGTACTTC. Filled out from reference TRBV5-1 and TRBJ2-7, the complete variable domain reads KAGVTQTPRYLIKTRGQQVTLSCSPISGHRSVSWYQQTPGQGLQFLFEYFSETQRNKGNFPGRFSGRQFSNSRSEMNVSTLELGDSALYLCASSPLAGTYEQYFGPGTRLTVT.

CDR3 nucleotides: TGTGCCAGCAGCCAAGTGGACAGGGGCAATGAGCAGTTCTTC. This sequence encodes CASSQVDRGNEQFF. J is TRBJ2-1 and V is TRBV3-1 (or the pseudogene TRBV3-2); 9 bases match TRBD1. Germline values: CDR1 LGHDT, CDR2 YNNKEL (reference sequence). CDR3 length equals 14 residues. The V segment lost 1 base and the J segment 6 bases; nucleotides outside the gene matches: 1.

This chain joins TRBV19 and TRBJ1-1; D perhaps matches TRBD1 (6 bases). V lost 9 bases to trimming and J lost 4 bases, with 21 bases between them. The germline gives CDR1 LNHDA, CDR2 SQIVND (reference sequence). The CDR3 has 15 amino acids. Here the CDR3 reads CARWGPRGVSTEAFF. As DNA, the CDR3 is TGTGCCAGATGGGGGCCCCGGGGCGTTTCCACTGAAGCTTTCTTT. Full variable domain (outside the CDR3, taken from reference TRBV19 and TRBJ1-1): DGGITQSPKYLFRKEGQNVTLSCEQNLNHDAMYWYRQDPGQGLRLIYYSQIVNDFQKGDIAEGYSVSREKKESFPLTVTSAQKNPTAFYLCARWGPRGVSTEAFFGQGTRLTVV.

The V and J genes are TRBV5-1 and TRBJ1-3, with 7 bases that match TRBD1. After removal of 0 bases from V and 6 bases from J, the junction contained 6 bases not matched to a gene. The CDR3 runs to 15 residues. The germline V gene has CDR1 SGHRS and CDR2 YFSETQ. CDR3 amino acids: CASSLGQGEANTIYF. CDR3 sequence (DNA): TGCGCCAGCAGCTTGGGACAGGGAGAGGCAAACACCATATATTTT.

The CDR3 region has the DNA TGTGCCAGCAGCTTGAGCCGCCGGGAGGGTGAAAAACTGTTTTTT. Protein: CASSLSRREGEKLFF. The chain joins TRBV5-6 to TRBJ1-4; D is unresolved. Germline V gene lookup returns CDR1 SGHDT and CDR2 YYEEEE. This CDR3 region has 15 residues. V gave up 1 base and J gave up 7 bases, with 14 bases separating them. Full variable domain (remainder filled in from reference TRBV5-6 and TRBJ1-4): DAGVTQSPTHLIKTRGQQVTLRCSPKSGHDTVSWYQQALGQGPQFIFQYYEEEERQRGNFPDRFSGHQFPNYSSELNVNALLLGDSALYLCASSLSRREGEKLFFGSGTQLSVL.

This chain uses TRBV5-1 with TRBJ2-1; no firm D call. Trimming took 4 bases from V and 9 from J, leaving 8 bases between them. In germline, CDR1 is SGHRS, CDR2 YFSETQ. The CDR3 is made up of 11 amino acids. The chain's CDR3 is CASSVIGEQFF. For the CDR3, the DNA is TGCGCCAGCAGCGTAATCGGTGAGCAGTTCTTC. The full variable domain, in which reference TRBV5-1 and TRBJ2-1 provide the parts outside the CDR3, is KAGVTQTPRYLIKTRGQQVTLSCSPISGHRSVSWYQQTPGQGLQFLFEYFSETQRNKGNFPGRFSGRQFSNSRSEMNVSTLELGDSALYLCASSVIGEQFFGPGTRLTVL.

The rearrangement uses TRBV12-3 or TRBV12-4 and TRBJ1-1, with D possibly TRBD1 on 5 matching bases. The CDR3 has 13 amino acids. The ends were cut back, 6 bases at V and 4 bases at J, with 12 bases in the middle. CDR3 protein: CASRRGEGTEAFF. CDR3 bases: TGTGCCAGCAGAAGAGGGGAGGGCACTGAAGCTTTCTTT.

This clone came up once. The rearrangement uses TRBV28 and TRBJ1-2, with unresolved D. V lost 5 bases and J lost 8, with 15 bases in between. Looked up from germline, CDR1 is MDHEN and CDR2 is SYDVKM. The CDR3 runs to 13 residues. CDR3 nucleotides: TGTGCCAGCAGTCTATCGGCGGGTAAAGGCTACACCTTC. It is translated as CASSLSAGKGYTF.

The genes are TRBV11-2 and TRBJ1-6; D gene uncertain. The CDR3 is made up of 12 amino acids. Trimming shortened V by 1 base and J by 8 bases, and 3 bases separated the two germline ends. Germline CDR1 and CDR2: SGHAT and FQNNGV. DNA of the CDR3: TGTGCCAGCAGCTTAGCTTATTCACCCCTCCACTTT. It codes for CASSLAYSPLHF.

Regarding this clone: This sample includes further DNA sequences coding for the same CDR3. The chain couples TRBV30 to TRBJ2-7; weak D call: TRBD2 (6 bases). The CDR3 covers 13 residues. The germline gives CDR1 GTSNPN, CDR2 SVGIG (reference sequence). With 0 bases removed from V and 0 bases from J, the gap between germline ends came to 6 bases. The CDR3 here is CAWSVGGSYEQYF. CDR3 nucleotides: TGTGCCTGGAGTGTGGGAGGCTCCTACGAGCAGTACTTC.

This clone was seen only once. V usage is TRBV28 and J usage is TRBJ2-1, with 10 bases lining up with TRBD2. This CDR3 comprises 15 residues. CDR1 and CDR2 from the germline V gene are MDHEN and SYDVKM. V dropped 5 bases and J dropped 6; count of bases not matched to a gene: 7. CDR3 in amino acids: CASSTQREGPNEQFF. The CDR3 nucleotides are TGTGCCAGCAGTACTCAGCGGGAGGGCCCCAATGAGCAGTTCTTC.

The chain uses TRBV27 and TRBJ2-2; a weak D match, TRBD2 (5 bases). CDR3 size: 19 residues. The V gene lost 0 bases and the J gene lost 1 base, with 18 bases spanning the gap. The germline V gene encodes CDR1 MNHEY and CDR2 SMNVEV (reference sequence). The CDR3 loop reads CASSLSRSLATKNTGELFF. CDR3 nucleotide sequence: TGTGCCAGCAGTTTATCACGGAGCTTAGCGACCAAGAACACCGGGGAGCTGTTTTTT.

V gene TRBV5-1 combines with J gene TRBJ1-2, with a tentative D call TRBD1 (5 bases). This CDR3 has 13 residues. The V end lost 3 bases, the J end lost 4 bases, and 10 bases lay between the germline ends. Germline CDR1 is SGHRS and CDR2 is YFSETQ. CDR3 sequence (DNA): TGCGCCAGCAGCTCGGGGGAAGGCTATGGCTACACCTTC. It encodes CASSSGEGYGYTF.

The rearrangement uses TRBV30 and TRBJ2-2; weak D call: TRBD2 (5 bases). Deletions cut 4 bases from V and 3 bases from J, with 18 bases between. Germline V gene lookup returns CDR1 GTSNPN and CDR2 SVGIG (reference sequence). This CDR3 spans 16 amino acids. The CDR3, as DNA: TGTGCCTGGACCGTACGGGGTATGTGGGACACCGGGGAGCTGTTTTTT. It yields the protein CAWTVRGMWDTGELFF.

This chain connects TRBV5-1 to TRBJ2-4; TRBD1 might be the D (5 bases). The CDR3 consists of 13 residues. The V end was cut by 4 bases, the J end by 8 bases, with 13 bases between. CDR1 SGHRS and CDR2 YFSETQ come from the germline V gene. The DNA for the CDR3 is TGCGCCAGCAGCAGAAGGGGTGGGGACATTCAGTACTTC. Translation: CASSRRGGDIQYF.

This clone came up a few times. V gene TRBV29-1 combines with J gene TRBJ2-7; 9 bases match TRBD2. There are 13 residues in the CDR3. Germline V gene data show CDR1 as SQVTM and CDR2 as ANQGSEA. V was pared by 5 bases and J by 2 bases, with 4 bases of the junction left unmatched. Here the CDR3 DNA reads TGCAGCGTTTCAATAGCGGGGGCCTACGAGCAGTACTTC. Translated, it gives CSVSIAGAYEQYF.

This rearrangement joins TRBV20-1 to TRBJ2-1; 8 positions agree with TRBD1. Trimming removed 7 bases from V and 9 bases from J; junction bases left unmatched: 5. Germline-derived CDR1 and CDR2 are DFQATT and SNEGSKA (reference sequence). This CDR3 contains 11 residues. The CDR3 region is CSGTQGAEQFF. DNA for the CDR3: TGCAGTGGGACCCAGGGGGCTGAGCAGTTCTTC.

The chain recombines TRBV28 with TRBJ1-4; D possibly corresponds to TRBD1 (5 bases). Between the trimmed V and J ends, which lost 6 bases and 11 bases, there was a span of 16 bases. Germline CDR1 MDHEN, CDR2 SYDVKM. This CDR3 has 13 amino acids. CDR3 protein: CASSLGSGSKLFF. In DNA form, the CDR3 reads TGTGCCAGCAGCCTAGGGTCAGGGTCCAAACTGTTTTTT.

This chain connects TRBV24-1 to TRBJ2-5; 9 bases fit TRBD1. Germline V lookup: CDR1 KGHDR, CDR2 SFDVKD. V dropped 7 bases and J dropped 1; count of bases not matched to a gene: 3. The CDR3 extends over 14 amino acids. The DNA for the CDR3 is TGTGCCACCAGAGGGACAGGGCTCCAAGAGACCCAGTACTTC. This sequence encodes CATRGTGLQETQYF.

The chain carries TRBV9 and TRBJ2-1; TRBD1 matches 8 bases. CDR3 length equals 16 residues. Losses at the gene ends were 0 bases for V and 2 bases for J; bases not matched to a gene: 4. CDR1 is SGDLS, CDR2 YYNGEE, per germline. CDR3 nucleotides: TGTGCCAGCAGCGTAGGGCAGGGGGCCGCCTACAATGAGCAGTTCTTC. It specifies CASSVGQGAAYNEQFF.

This clone occurred once. J is TRBJ2-3 and V is TRBV5-4; 8 bases agree with TRBD2. Per the germline V gene, CDR1 is SGHNT and CDR2 is YYREEE (reference sequence). The V and J ends lost 4 bases and 2 bases, in that order; junction bases with no gene match: 9. This CDR3 has 16 amino acids. The chain's CDR3 is CASSLESGSLTDTQYF. CDR3 sequence (DNA): TGTGCCAGCAGCCTAGAAAGCGGGAGCCTCACAGATACGCAGTATTTT.